A selection of T cell receptor beta chains follows, all from one sample in a study of T cell changes during pregnancy in multiple sclerosis. Libraries were prepared by immunoSEQ multiplex PCR; TCRdb keeps only in-frame clonotypes and omits some of them. This table has 50,000 to 60,000 clones, more than 80% appearing once. Sequencing used CD4+ T cells from peripheral blood mononuclear cells, obtained in the first trimester of pregnancy. The origin of the receptors is a female donor with multiple sclerosis, enrolled in a pregnancy study. Both conserved end residues are part of each CDR3. D genes are given only for firm matches. A row's size may be missing; if present it is once, few, many or a size class.

V,J,size,D,DNA,CDR3
TRBV5-1,TRBJ2-7,NA,TRBD1,TGCGCCAGCAGCGTACAGGGGTGGAAGGACGAGCAGTACTTC,CASSVQGWKDEQYF
TRBV9,TRBJ1-3,NA,NA,TGTGCCAGCAGCGTAGATTCGGGGTTTGGAAACACCATATATTTT,CASSVDSGFGNTIYF
TRBV5-5,TRBJ2-3,few,TRBD2,TGTGCCAGCAGCCCGCGTATTGGATTATCTAGCGGGGGTATAGATACGCAGTATTTT,CASSPRIGLSSGGIDTQYF
TRBV7-2,TRBJ2-5,NA,NA,TGTGCCAGCAGCTTAGATGGGGGAGGCGAGACCCAGTACTTC,CASSLDGGGETQYF
TRBV11-3,TRBJ2-2,NA,NA,TGTGCCAGCATCCGGGGGACCGGGGAGCTGTTTTTT,CASIRGTGELFF
TRBV7-9,TRBJ2-7,few,NA,TGTGCCAGCAGCTCCCGGGACACCTACGAGCAGTACTTC,CASSSRDTYEQYF
TRBV6-6,TRBJ1-5,NA,NA,TGTGCCAGCAGCCCCACAGGAGGCAATCAGCCCCAGCATTTT,CASSPTGGNQPQHF
TRBV5-4,TRBJ2-7,NA,TRBD1,TGTGCCAGCAGCTTCGCCGGGACAGGATCCTACGAGCAGTACTTC,CASSFAGTGSYEQYF
TRBV28,TRBJ2-2,few,TRBD2,TGTGCCAGCAGCCAATTCGATCTAGCGGGAGGGCCCGGGGAGCTGTTTTTT,CASSQFDLAGGPGELFF
TRBV15,TRBJ1-2,NA,TRBD1,TGTGCCACCAGCACGACAGGGGGCCCTAACTATGGCTACACCTTC,CATSTTGGPNYGYTF
TRBV7-9,TRBJ2-3,NA,NA,TGTGCCAGCAGCTTAACAGGGTTAGCAGATACGCAGTATTTT,CASSLTGLADTQYF
TRBV30,TRBJ1-2,NA,NA,TGTGCCTGGAGTGTATTGAGGGGGATCGGCTACACCTTC,CAWSVLRGIGYTF
TRBV6-5,TRBJ2-4,NA,NA,TGTGCCAGCCAGCAACAGGGTACGACCATTCAGTACTTC,CASQQQGTTIQYF
TRBV14,TRBJ1-2,few,NA,TGTGCCAGCAGCATCGGGTTTGGCTACACCTTC,CASSIGFGYTF
TRBV7-2,TRBJ1-2,NA,NA,TGTGCCAGCAGCTTCCGACGGGGTTATGGCTACACCTTC,CASSFRRGYGYTF
TRBV6-5,TRBJ2-1,NA,NA,TGTGCCAGCAAGAGAGGGTTCTCCTACAATGAGCAGTTCTTC,CASKRGFSYNEQFF
TRBV27,TRBJ2-5,NA,NA,TGTGCCAGCAGTTCGCAAGAGACCCAGTACTTC,CASSSQETQYF
TRBV4-3,TRBJ2-3,once,NA,TGCGCCAGCAGCCAAGACCTAGCCGACACAGATACGCAGTATTTT,CASSQDLADTDTQYF
TRBV7-6,TRBJ1-6,NA,NA,TGTGCCAGCAGCTTAGCCCGAGGCGGTGATTCACCCCTCCACTTT,CASSLARGGDSPLHF
TRBV7-2,TRBJ2-2,NA,NA,TGTGCCAGCAGCCCAGGAGGCGGCACCGGGGAGCTGTTTTTT,CASSPGGGTGELFF
TRBV28,TRBJ2-7,NA,TRBD1,TGTGCCAGTACCCCCCCCCAACAGGGGCCCGGGTCCTACGAGCAGTACTTC,CASTPPQQGPGSYEQYF
TRBV4-3,TRBJ2-3,few,NA,TGCGCCAGCAGCCTAAGCGGGCCAAACACAGATACGCAGTATTTT,CASSLSGPNTDTQYF
TRBV7-6,TRBJ1-1,NA,TRBD1,TGTGCCAGCAGCTTAGGTTGGACAGGGCACACTGAAGCTTTCTTT,CASSLGWTGHTEAFF
TRBV6-1,TRBJ2-3,NA,TRBD2,TGTGCCAGCAGTGGGATTCGGGCTAGCGGACTCACAGATACGCAGTATTTT,CASSGIRASGLTDTQYF
TRBV9,TRBJ2-3,NA,NA,TGTGCCAGCAGCGTAGGAGAGAGTCGAACAGATACGCAGTATTTT,CASSVGESRTDTQYF
TRBV19,TRBJ1-5,NA,NA,TGTGCCAGTAACTTTATTGATCAGCCCCAGCATTTT,CASNFIDQPQHF
TRBV12-5,TRBJ2-2,NA,TRBD2,TGTGCTAGTGGTTTCCTCCCCCGGGGGGGACTAGCCGACACCGGGGAGCTGTTTTTT,CASGFLPRGGLADTGELFF
TRBV19,TRBJ1-4,NA,TRBD1,TGTGCCAGTAGTATCCGGACAGGGATCAATGAAAAACTGTTTTTT,CASSIRTGINEKLFF
TRBV7-9,TRBJ1-5,NA,NA,TGTGCCAGCAGCCCAGGGGATACGAGCAATCAGCCCCAGCATTTT,CASSPGDTSNQPQHF
TRBV19,TRBJ2-2,NA,TRBD1,TGTGCCAGTAGTGGGCGACCGGGACAGGGTCGAATTGGGGGGGAGCTGTTTTTT,CASSGRPGQGRIGGELFF
TRBV5-1,TRBJ1-6,NA,NA,TGCGCCAGCAAGGCGACAGGTTCGAATAATTCACCCCTCCACTTT,CASKATGSNNSPLHF
TRBV2,TRBJ2-1,NA,NA,TGTGCCAGCAGTGGGTTTGTAGGGGTGAATGAGCAGTTCTTC,CASSGFVGVNEQFF
TRBV27,TRBJ2-1,NA,TRBD2,TGTGCCAGCAGGCTCGGGACGGGACTAGCGGGGGGGCAGTACAATGAGCAGTTCTTC,CASRLGTGLAGGQYNEQFF
TRBV11-1,TRBJ2-2,NA,NA,TGTGCCAGCACCACAAACACCGGGGAGCTGTTTTTT,CASTTNTGELFF
TRBV6-5,TRBJ2-7,NA,TRBD1,TGTGCCAGCAGAAGGGACAGGGTTTTAACCTACGAGCAGTACTTC,CASRRDRVLTYEQYF
TRBV7-9,TRBJ2-5,NA,NA,TGTGCCAGCAGCTTAGATCAGGCCCAGTACTTC,CASSLDQAQYF
TRBV6-6,TRBJ2-1,NA,TRBD2,TGTGCCAGCTGTGGACTAGCGGGGGTAGAGCAGTTCTTC,CASCGLAGVEQFF
TRBV4-2,TRBJ2-1,NA,TRBD2,TGTGCCAGCAGCCAAGATTGGACTAGCGGGAGTTCGGCCTACAATGAGCAGTTCTTC,CASSQDWTSGSSAYNEQFF
TRBV11-1,TRBJ2-7,NA,TRBD2,TGTGCCAGCAGCTTAGGGAGCGGACTAGCGGACTACGAGCAGTACTTC,CASSLGSGLADYEQYF
TRBV2,TRBJ2-1,NA,TRBD1,TGTGCCAGCTCGCCAATTAGGACAGGGGGCAATGAGCAGTTCTTC,CASSPIRTGGNEQFF
TRBV5-1,TRBJ1-1,NA,NA,TGTGCCAGCAGCTTGGCGGTGAGGGCAGAAGCTTTCTTT,CASSLAVRAEAFF
TRBV5-6,TRBJ1-2,NA,NA,TGTGCCAGCAGCTTGGTGGAGCGCGGCTACACCTTC,CASSLVERGYTF
TRBV6-1,TRBJ2-3,NA,NA,TGTGCCAGCAGGGCCCGAGCGGGTCTATTTGATACGCAGTATTTT,CASRARAGLFDTQYF
TRBV18,TRBJ1-2,NA,TRBD1,TGTGCCAGCTCACCTCGGACAGGGAGCGACTATGGCTACACCTTC,CASSPRTGSDYGYTF
TRBV2,TRBJ2-1,NA,TRBD2,TGTGCCAGCAGTGAATCGGTCGGGGGGGGCAATGAGCAGTTCTTC,CASSESVGGGNEQFF
TRBV6-1,TRBJ2-7,NA,NA,TGTGCCAGCAGTGAGAATGGGATCGGCGGGGTGTACGAGCAGTACTTC,CASSENGIGGVYEQYF
TRBV13,TRBJ2-5,NA,TRBD1,TGTGCCAGCAGCCCCGGACAGGGTAGCCAAGAGACCCAGTACTTC,CASSPGQGSQETQYF
TRBV19,TRBJ2-1,NA,TRBD2,TGTGCCAGTAGTACAGGGGGACTAGCGGGAGCGGATGAGCAGTTCTTC,CASSTGGLAGADEQFF
TRBV18,TRBJ2-4,few,TRBD2,TGTGCCAGCTCACAAGTGGCTAGCGGGAGTATTGGGGACATTCAGTACTTC,CASSQVASGSIGDIQYF
TRBV11-2,TRBJ1-6,once,TRBD1,TGTGCCAGCAGCCCTACCGGGACAGGGGATTGGTATAGGAATTCACCCCTCCACTTT,CASSPTGTGDWYRNSPLHF
TRBV4-3,TRBJ2-1,NA,TRBD2,TGCGCCAGCAGCCAAGGGCGGGGGGGCCAGAGGTCAAATGAGCAGTTCTTC,CASSQGRGGQRSNEQFF
TRBV28,TRBJ2-3,NA,NA,TGTGCCAGCAGTCCCCCCGGGAGCGGCACAGATACGCAGTATTTT,CASSPPGSGTDTQYF
TRBV27,TRBJ1-2,NA,TRBD1,TGTGCCAGCAGCCGGCGGACAGGGACCTCTAACTATGGCTACACCTTC,CASSRRTGTSNYGYTF
TRBV18,TRBJ1-1,NA,TRBD1,TGTGCCAGCTCACCACCAGGGGGCAAAAGAATCACTGAAGCTTTCTTT,CASSPPGGKRITEAFF